A single sample gave rise to the 3 T cell receptor beta chains below, sequenced in a study of blood T cells in healthy people across ages. The use of a sample-barcoded 5' primer and a J-beta primer mix characterized a second PCR of roughly 7 to 12 cycles. TCRdb analysed the 5' RACE reads with MiXCR anew, one entry per CDR3 protein. The table shows about 1.6 million distinct CDR3 sequences, with almost 35% occurring only once. Material for sequencing was blood. These TCRs come from a woman in her twenties or thirties in good health.

Points on this clonotype: One end of the junction is discordant with germline, which a read error may explain. V and J are TRBV9 and TRBJ2-1; tentative D call: TRBD2 (5 bases). Germline V gives CDR1 SGDLS, CDR2 YYNGEE. The CDR3 consists of 13 residues. The CDR3 DNA is TGTGCCAGTAGCGTAGTAGCGAGGAATGAGCAGTTCTTC. Residues: CASSVVARNEQFF.

This clonotype was counted a few times. This chain links TRBV21-1 with TRBJ2-3; the table gives TRBD2 as D, unverified against the DNA. TRBV21-1 is designated a pseudogene. The CDR3 is 14 residues long. The CDR3: CASSKGGTPNTQYF. For the CDR3, the DNA is TGTGCCAGCAGCAAGGGAGGGACACCCAATACGCAGTATTTT.

The chain joins TRBV5-1 to TRBJ2-3; possible D gene TRBD1, 6 bases. The CDR3 has 14 residues. The V gene's germline CDR1 is SGHRS and CDR2 YFSETQ. Between the trimmed V and J ends, which lost 4 bases and 4 bases, there was a span of 13 bases. CDR3 sequence: CASSPHRAADTQYF. In DNA, the CDR3 is TGCGCCAGCAGCCCCCACAGGGCCGCAGATACGCAGTATTTT.